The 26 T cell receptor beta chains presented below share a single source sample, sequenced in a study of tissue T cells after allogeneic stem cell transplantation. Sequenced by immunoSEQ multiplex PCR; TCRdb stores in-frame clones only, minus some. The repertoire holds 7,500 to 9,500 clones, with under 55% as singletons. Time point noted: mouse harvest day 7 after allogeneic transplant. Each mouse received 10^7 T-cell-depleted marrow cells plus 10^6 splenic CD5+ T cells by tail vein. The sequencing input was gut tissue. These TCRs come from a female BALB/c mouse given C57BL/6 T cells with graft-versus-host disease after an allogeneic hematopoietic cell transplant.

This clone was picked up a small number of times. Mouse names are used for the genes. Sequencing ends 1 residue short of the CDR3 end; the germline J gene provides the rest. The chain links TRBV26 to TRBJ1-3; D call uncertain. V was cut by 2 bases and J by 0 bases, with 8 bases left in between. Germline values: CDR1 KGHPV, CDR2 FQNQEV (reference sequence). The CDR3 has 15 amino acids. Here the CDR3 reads CASSLDRVSGNTLYF. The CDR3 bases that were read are TGTGCCAGCAGTCTGGATAGGGTTTCTGGAAATACGCTCTAT.

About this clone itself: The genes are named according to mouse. The part of the CDR3 DNA that was read is TGTGCCAGCGGAGCGGCAGGGGGGAGTCAAAACACCTTGTAC. As protein: CASGAAGGSQNTLY. The entire CDR3 protein is CASGAAGGSQNTLYF. The V and J genes are TRBV26 and TRBJ2-4, with D tentatively TRBD1 (7 bases). The CDR3 is cut off 1 residue early in the read; its end comes from the germline J gene. Trimming left V 8 bases short and J 0 bases short, with 15 bases between. The CDR3 length is 15 residues. CDR1 KGHPV and CDR2 FQNQEV come from the germline V gene (reference sequence).

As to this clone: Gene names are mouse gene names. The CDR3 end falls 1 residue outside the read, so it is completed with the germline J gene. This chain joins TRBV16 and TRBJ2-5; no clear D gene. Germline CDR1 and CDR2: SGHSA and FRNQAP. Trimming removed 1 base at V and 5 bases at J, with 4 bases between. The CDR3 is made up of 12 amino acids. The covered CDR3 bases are TGTGCAAGCAGCTTAGTTCGAGACACCCAGTAC. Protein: CASSLVRDTQY. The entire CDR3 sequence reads CASSLVRDTQYF.

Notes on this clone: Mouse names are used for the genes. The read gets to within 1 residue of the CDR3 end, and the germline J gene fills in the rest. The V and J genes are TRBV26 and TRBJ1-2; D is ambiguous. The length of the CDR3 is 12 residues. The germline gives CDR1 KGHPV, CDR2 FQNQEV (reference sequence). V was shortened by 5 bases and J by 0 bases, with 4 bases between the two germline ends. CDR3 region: CASSTSNSDYTF. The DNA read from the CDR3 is TGTGCCAGCAGTACATCAAACTCCGACTACACC.

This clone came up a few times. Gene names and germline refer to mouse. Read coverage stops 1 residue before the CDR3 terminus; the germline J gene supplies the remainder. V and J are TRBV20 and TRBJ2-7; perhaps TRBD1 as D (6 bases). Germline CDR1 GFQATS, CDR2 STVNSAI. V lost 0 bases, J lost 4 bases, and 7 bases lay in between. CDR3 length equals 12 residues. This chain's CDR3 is CGARDRGYEQYF. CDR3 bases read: TGTGGTGCTAGGGACAGGGGATATGAACAGTAC.

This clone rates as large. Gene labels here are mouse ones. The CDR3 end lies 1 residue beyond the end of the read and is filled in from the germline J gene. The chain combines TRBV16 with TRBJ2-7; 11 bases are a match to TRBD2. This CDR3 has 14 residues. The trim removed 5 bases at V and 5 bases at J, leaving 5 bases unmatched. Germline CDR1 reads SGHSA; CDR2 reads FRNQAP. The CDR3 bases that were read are TGTGCAAGCAGCCTAAACTGGGGGGGCGATGAACAGTAC. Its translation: CASSLNWGGDEQY. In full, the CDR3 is CASSLNWGGDEQYF.

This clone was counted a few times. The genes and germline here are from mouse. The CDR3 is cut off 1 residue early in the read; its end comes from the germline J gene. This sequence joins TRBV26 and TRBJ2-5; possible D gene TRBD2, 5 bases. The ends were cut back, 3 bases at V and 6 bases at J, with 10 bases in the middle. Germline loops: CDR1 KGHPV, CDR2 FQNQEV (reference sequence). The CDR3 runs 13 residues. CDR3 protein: CASSLWGMDTQYF. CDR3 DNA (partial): TGTGCCAGCAGTCTTTGGGGTATGGACACCCAGTAC.

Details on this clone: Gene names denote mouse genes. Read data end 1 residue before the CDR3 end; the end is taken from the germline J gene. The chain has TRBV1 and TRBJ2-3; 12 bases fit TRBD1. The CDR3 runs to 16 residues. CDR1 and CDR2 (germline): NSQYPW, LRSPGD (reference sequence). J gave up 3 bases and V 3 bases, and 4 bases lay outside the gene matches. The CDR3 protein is CTCSARDRGQAETLYF. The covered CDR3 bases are TGCACCTGCAGTGCCCGGGACAGGGGGCAAGCAGAAACGCTGTAT.

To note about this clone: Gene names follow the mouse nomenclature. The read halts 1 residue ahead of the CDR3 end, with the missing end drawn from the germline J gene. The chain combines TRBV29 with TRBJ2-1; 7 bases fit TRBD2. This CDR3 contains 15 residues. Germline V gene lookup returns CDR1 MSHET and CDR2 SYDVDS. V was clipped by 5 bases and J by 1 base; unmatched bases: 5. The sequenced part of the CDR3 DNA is TGTGCTAGCAGTCATGACTGGGAGAACTATGCTGAGCAGTTC. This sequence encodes CASSHDWENYAEQF. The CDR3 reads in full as CASSHDWENYAEQFF. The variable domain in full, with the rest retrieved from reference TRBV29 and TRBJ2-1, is DMKVTQMPRYLIKRMGENVLLECGQDMSHETMYWYRQDPGLGLQLIYISYDVDSNSEGDIPKGYRVSRKKREHFSLILDSAKTNQTSVYFCASSHDWENYAEQFFGPGTRLTVL.

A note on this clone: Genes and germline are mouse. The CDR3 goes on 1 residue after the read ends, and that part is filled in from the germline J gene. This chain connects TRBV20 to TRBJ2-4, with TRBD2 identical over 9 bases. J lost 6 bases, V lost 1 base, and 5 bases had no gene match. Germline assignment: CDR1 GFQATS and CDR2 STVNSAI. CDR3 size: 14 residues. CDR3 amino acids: CGARVGGARNTLYF. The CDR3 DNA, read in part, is TGTGGTGCTAGGGTTGGGGGGGCGCGGAACACCTTGTAC. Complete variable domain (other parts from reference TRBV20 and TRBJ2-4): GALVYQYPRRTICKSGTSMRMECQAVGFQATSVAWYRQSPQKTFELIALSTVNSAIKYEQNFTQEKFPISHPNLSFSSMTVLNAYLEDRGLYLCGARVGGARNTLYFGAGTRLSVL.

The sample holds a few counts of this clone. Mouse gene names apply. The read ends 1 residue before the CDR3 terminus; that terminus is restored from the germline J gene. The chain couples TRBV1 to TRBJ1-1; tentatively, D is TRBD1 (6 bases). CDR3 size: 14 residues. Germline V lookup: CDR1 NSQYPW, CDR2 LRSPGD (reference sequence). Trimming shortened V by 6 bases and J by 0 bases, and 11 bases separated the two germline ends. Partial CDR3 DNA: TGCACCTGCAGCCGGAGGACAGCAAACACAGAAGTCTTC. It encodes CTCSRRTANTEVF. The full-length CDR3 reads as CTCSRRTANTEVFF.

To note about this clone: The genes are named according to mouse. CDR3 bases read: TGTGCCAGCAGTCGCAGGGGTTCCACAGAAGTCTTC. Residues: CASSRRGSTEVF. The whole CDR3 protein reads CASSRRGSTEVFF. This sequence joins TRBV26 and TRBJ1-1; possible D gene TRBD1, 6 bases. The observed sequence ends 1 residue before the CDR3 terminus, with the missing tail filled in from the germline J gene. Trimming cost V 4 bases and J 4 bases, with 10 bases left between them. Germline V gene data show CDR1 as KGHPV and CDR2 as FQNQEV (reference sequence). This CDR3 region has 13 residues.

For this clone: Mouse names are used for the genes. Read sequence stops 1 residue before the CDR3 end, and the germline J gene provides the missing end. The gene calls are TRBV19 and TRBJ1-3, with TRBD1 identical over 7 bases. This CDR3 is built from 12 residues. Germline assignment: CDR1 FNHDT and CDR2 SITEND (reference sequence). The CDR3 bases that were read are TGTGCGATACAGGGGCCTGGAAATACGCTCTAT. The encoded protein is CAIQGPGNTLY. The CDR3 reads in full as CAIQGPGNTLYF.

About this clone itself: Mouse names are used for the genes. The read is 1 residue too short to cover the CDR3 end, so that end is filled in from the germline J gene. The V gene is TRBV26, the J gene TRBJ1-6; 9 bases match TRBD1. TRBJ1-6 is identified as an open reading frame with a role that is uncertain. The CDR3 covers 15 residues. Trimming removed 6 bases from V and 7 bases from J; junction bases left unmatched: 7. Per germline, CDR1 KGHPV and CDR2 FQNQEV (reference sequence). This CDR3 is CASSPGQGGNSPLYF. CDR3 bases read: TGTGCCAGCAGCCCGGGACAGGGTGGAAATTCGCCCCTCTAC.

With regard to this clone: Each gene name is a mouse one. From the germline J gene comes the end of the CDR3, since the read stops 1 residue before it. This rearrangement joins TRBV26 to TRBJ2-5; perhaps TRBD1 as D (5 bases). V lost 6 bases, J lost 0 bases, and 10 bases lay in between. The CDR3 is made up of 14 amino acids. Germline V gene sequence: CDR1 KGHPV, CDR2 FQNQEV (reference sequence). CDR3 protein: CASSPRQNQDTQYF. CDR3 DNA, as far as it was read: TGTGCCAGCAGCCCTCGACAGAACCAAGACACCCAGTAC.

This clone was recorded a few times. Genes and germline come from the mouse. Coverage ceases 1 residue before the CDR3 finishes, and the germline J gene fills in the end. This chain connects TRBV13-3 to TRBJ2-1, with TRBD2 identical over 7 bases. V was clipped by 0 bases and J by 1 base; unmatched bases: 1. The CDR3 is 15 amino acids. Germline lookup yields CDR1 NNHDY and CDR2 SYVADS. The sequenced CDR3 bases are TGTGCCAGCAGTGATGGGGGGGGGAACTATGCTGAGCAGTTC. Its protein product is CASSDGGGNYAEQF. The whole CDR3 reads CASSDGGGNYAEQFF.

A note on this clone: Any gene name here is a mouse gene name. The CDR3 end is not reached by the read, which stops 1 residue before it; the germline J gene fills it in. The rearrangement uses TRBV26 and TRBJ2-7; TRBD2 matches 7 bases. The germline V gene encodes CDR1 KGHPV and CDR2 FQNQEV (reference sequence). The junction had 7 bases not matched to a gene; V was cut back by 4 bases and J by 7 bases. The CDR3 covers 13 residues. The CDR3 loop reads CASSPDWAGEQYF. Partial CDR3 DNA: TGTGCCAGCAGTCCTGACTGGGCGGGGGAACAGTAC.

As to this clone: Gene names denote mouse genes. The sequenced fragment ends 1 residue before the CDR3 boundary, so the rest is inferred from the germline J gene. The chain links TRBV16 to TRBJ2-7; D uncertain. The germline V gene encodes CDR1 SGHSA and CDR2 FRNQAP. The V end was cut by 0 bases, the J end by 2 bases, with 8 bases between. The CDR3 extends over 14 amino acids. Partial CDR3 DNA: TGTGCAAGCAGCTTAGATTCGGGGACCTATGAACAGTAC. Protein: CASSLDSGTYEQY. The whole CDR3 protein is CASSLDSGTYEQYF.

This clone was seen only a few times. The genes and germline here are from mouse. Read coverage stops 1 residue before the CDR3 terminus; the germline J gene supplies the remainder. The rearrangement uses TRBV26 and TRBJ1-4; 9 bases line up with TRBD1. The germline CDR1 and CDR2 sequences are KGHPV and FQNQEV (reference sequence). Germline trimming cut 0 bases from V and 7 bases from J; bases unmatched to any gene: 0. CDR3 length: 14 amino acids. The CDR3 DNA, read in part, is TGTGCCAGCAGTCTGTCGGGACAGGGCGAAAGATTATTT. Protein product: CASSLSGQGERLF. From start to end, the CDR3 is CASSLSGQGERLFF. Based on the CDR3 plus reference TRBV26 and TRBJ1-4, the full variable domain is NSKVIQTPRYLVKGQGQKAKMRCIPEKGHPVVFWYQQNKNNEFKFLINFQNQEVLQQIDMTEKRFSAECPSNSPCSLEIQSSEAGDSALYLCASSLSGQGERLFFGHGTKLSVL.

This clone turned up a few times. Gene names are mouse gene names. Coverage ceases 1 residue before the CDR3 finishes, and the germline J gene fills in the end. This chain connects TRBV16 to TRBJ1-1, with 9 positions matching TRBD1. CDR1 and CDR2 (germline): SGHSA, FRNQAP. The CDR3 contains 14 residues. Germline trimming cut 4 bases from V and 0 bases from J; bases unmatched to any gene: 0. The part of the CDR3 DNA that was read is TGTGCAAGCAGCTGGACAGGGGCAAACACAGAAGTCTTC. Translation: CASSWTGANTEVF. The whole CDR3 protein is CASSWTGANTEVFF.

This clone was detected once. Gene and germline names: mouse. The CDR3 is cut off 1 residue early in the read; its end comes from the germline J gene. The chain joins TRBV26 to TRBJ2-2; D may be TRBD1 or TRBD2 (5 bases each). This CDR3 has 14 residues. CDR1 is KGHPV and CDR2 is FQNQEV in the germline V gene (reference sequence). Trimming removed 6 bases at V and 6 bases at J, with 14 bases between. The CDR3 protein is CASRTGGGPGQLYF. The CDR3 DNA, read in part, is TGTGCCAGCAGGACGGGCGGGGGTCCCGGGCAGCTCTAC.

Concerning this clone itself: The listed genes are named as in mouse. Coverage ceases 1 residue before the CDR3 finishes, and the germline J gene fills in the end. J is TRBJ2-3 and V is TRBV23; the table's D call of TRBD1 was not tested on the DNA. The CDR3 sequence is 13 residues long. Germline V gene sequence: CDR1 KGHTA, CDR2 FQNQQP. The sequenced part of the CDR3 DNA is TGCTCCAGCGCAGGGTTAAGTGCAGAAACGCTGTAT. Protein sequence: CSSAGLSAETLY. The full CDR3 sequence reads CSSAGLSAETLYF.

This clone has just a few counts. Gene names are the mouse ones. The CDR3 region is CASGDVGGGAEQFF. CDR3 bases read: TGTGCCAGCGGTGATGTTGGGGGTGGAGCTGAGCAGTTC. The chain carries TRBV13-2 and TRBJ2-1, with D maybe TRBD2 (6 bases). From the germline J gene comes the end of the CDR3, since the read stops 1 residue before it. With 0 bases removed from V and 7 bases from J, the gap between germline ends came to 11 bases. Germline CDR1 is NNHNN and CDR2 is SYGAGS (reference sequence). The CDR3 has 14 amino acids.

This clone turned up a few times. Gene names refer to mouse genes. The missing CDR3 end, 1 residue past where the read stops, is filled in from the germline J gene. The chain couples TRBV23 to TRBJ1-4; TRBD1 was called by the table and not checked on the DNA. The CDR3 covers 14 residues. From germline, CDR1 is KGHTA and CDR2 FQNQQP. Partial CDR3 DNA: TGCTCCAGCAGTCAAGGACAATCCAACGAAAGATTATTT. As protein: CSSSQGQSNERLF. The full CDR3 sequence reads CSSSQGQSNERLFF.

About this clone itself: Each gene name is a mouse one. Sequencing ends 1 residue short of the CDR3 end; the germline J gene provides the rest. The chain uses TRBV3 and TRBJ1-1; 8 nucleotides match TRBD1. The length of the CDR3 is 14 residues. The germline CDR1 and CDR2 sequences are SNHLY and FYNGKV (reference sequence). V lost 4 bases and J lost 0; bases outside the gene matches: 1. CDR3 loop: CASSSDRANTEVFF. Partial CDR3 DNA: TGTGCCAGCAGCTCGGACAGGGCAAACACAGAAGTCTTC.

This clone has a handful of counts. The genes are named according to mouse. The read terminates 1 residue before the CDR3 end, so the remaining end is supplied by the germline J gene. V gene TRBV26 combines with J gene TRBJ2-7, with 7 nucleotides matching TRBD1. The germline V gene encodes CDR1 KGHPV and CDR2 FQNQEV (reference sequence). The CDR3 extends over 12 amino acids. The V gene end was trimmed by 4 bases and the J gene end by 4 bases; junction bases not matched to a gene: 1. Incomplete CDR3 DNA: TGTGCCAGCAGTCGACAGGGTTATGAACAGTAC. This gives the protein CASSRQGYEQY. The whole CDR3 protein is CASSRQGYEQYF.